Reported below is one T cell receptor (beta chain). What it binds is not known. This record belongs to a study of identical twins. Study results and caveats: Within beta out-of-frame sequences, the excess sharing observed between twins was weaker.

TCRdb reprocessed the 5' RACE reads via MiXCR and lists one record per CDR3 protein. The sample has 650,000 to 750,000 distinct CDR3 sequences; about 20% are singletons. The CDR3 spans 13 residues. CDR1 and CDR2 (germline): DFQATT, SNEGSKA (reference sequence). V gave up 2 bases and J gave up 8 bases, with 12 bases separating them. Another study also made use of these data, one on T cells expressing NK-cell markers. That source reports: For over 5 donors, the dominant NKG2C+ clonotypes made up roughly 1.0-7.0% of their CD8+ T cells.

The chain is built from TRBV20-1 and TRBJ1-4; D gene unclear. The sample comprised PBMCs. The source is a woman between 18 and 29 years old in good health. The CDR3 here is CSARNTWLEKLFF. CDR3 sequence (DNA): TGCAGTGCTAGAAACACTTGGTTGGAAAAACTGTTTTTT.